The 11 T cell receptor beta chains presented below share a single source sample, sequenced in a study of blood T cells in healthy people across ages. For the second PCR, which ran for about 7 to 11 cycles, a sample-barcoded 5' primer and a J-beta primer mix were used. Each CDR3 protein gets one entry after TCRdb re-called the 5' RACE reads with MiXCR. The repertoire holds around 820,000 distinct CDR3 sequences, roughly 25% seen once, with 3.7% in the top ten. The same sample was also used in a study of T cells of mothers and their children.

Input material: blood. These receptor sequences come from a boy aged 5-17 years in good health.

V gene TRBV5-1 combines with J gene TRBJ2-5, with D possibly being TRBD2 (6 bases). The CDR3 length is 15 residues. V was cut by 3 bases and J by 2 bases, with 14 bases left in between. The germline gives CDR1 SGHRS, CDR2 YFSETQ. The CDR3 protein is CASSSTGTLQETQYF. Written as DNA, the CDR3 is TGCGCCAGCAGCTCCACCGGGACTTTACAAGAGACCCAGTACTTC.

The V call is TRBV4-3, the J call TRBJ2-1; D not certain. V gave up 0 bases and J gave up 1 base, with 16 bases separating them. Germline V gene data show CDR1 as LGHNA and CDR2 as YSLEER. This CDR3 is built from 18 residues. Here the CDR3 reads CASSQEVWTLPSYNEQFF. As DNA, the CDR3 is TGCGCCAGCAGCCAAGAGGTCTGGACCTTACCTTCCTACAATGAGCAGTTCTTC.

The sample holds a few counts of this clonotype. V is TRBV6-2 or TRBV6-3 and J is TRBJ2-5, with 10 bases identical to TRBD1. The V segment lost 6 bases and the J segment 4 bases; nucleotides outside the gene matches: 11. Germline CDR1 reads MNHEY; CDR2 reads SVGEGT. This CDR3 has 16 residues. The CDR3 DNA follows: TGTGCCAGCAGAAGGGGCGGGACAGGGGCGTTAGAGACCCAGTACTTC. It specifies CASRRGGTGALETQYF.

The chain carries TRBV7-2 and TRBJ2-1; tentative D call: TRBD2 (5 bases). Germline values: CDR1 SGHTA, CDR2 FQGNSA. The CDR3 totals 15 residues. V lost 0 bases and J 6 bases, leaving 12 bases between the germline ends. CDR3 in amino acids: CASSLAGDSGNEQFF. The CDR3 DNA follows: TGTGCCAGCAGCTTAGCCGGGGATTCGGGCAATGAGCAGTTCTTC.

This clonotype appeared a few times. This chain uses TRBV7-2 with TRBJ2-3; 9 nucleotides agree with TRBD2. The CDR3 has 13 residues. In germline, CDR1 is SGHTA, CDR2 FQGNSA. J lost 7 bases, V lost 2 bases, and 1 base had no gene match. In DNA form, the CDR3 reads TGTGCCAGCAGCTTACTAGCGGGGAATACGCAGTATTTT. Translated, it gives CASSLLAGNTQYF.

The rearrangement uses TRBV20-1 and TRBJ1-1; D is possibly TRBD1 (5 bases). This CDR3 region has 13 residues. V lost 1 base and J lost 3, with 9 bases in between. Germline V gene sequence: CDR1 DFQATT, CDR2 SNEGSKA (reference sequence). In DNA form, the CDR3 reads TGCAGTGCTAGAGTGGGGGAGGACACTGAAGCTTTCTTT. Translating it yields CSARVGEDTEAFF.

This clonotype was observed a few times. The rearrangement links TRBV29-1 to TRBJ1-3, with D unclear. Trimming shortened V by 7 bases and J by 2 bases, and 9 bases separated the two germline ends. The CDR3 is 12 residues long. Germline V CDR1 and CDR2: SQVTM, ANQGSEA. The CDR3 is CSAVSPGNTIYF. DNA of the CDR3: TGCAGCGCTGTCTCCCCTGGAAACACCATATATTTT. Looking up the rest from reference TRBV29-1 and TRBJ1-3 gives the full variable domain: SAVISQKPSRDICQRGTSLTIQCQVDSQVTMMFWYRQQPGQSLTLIATANQGSEATYESGFVIDKFPISRPNLTFSTLTVSNMSPEDSSIYLCSAVSPGNTIYFGEGSWLTVV.

In its sample, this clonotype was seen a few times. The CDR3 loop reads CASSVASDSYEQYF. CDR3 DNA sequence: TGTGCCAGCAGCGTTGCCTCGGACAGCTACGAGCAGTACTTC. This chain uses TRBV9 with TRBJ2-7; D perhaps matches TRBD1 (6 bases). The CDR3 has 14 residues. Trimming shortened V by 2 bases and J by 3 bases, and 12 bases separated the two germline ends. Germline CDR1 and CDR2: SGDLS and YYNGEE.

The chain combines TRBV6-6 with TRBJ1-5; D remains unclear. This CDR3 has 15 amino acids. Deletions cut 0 bases from V and 5 bases from J, with 11 bases between. The germline gives CDR1 MNHNY, CDR2 SVGAGI (reference sequence). The CDR3 sequence: CASSYSGGVDQPQHF. As DNA, the CDR3 is TGTGCCAGCAGTTACTCGGGTGGGGTGGATCAGCCCCAGCATTTT.

The chain carries TRBV6-2 or TRBV6-3 and TRBJ2-3, with D possibly matching TRBD2 (6 bases). CDR1 and CDR2 from the germline V gene are MNHEY and SVGEGT. The V gene lost 5 bases and the J gene lost 4 bases, with 13 bases spanning the gap. This CDR3 contains 14 residues. CDR3 coding DNA: TGTGCCAGCAGTAAAAGGGAGGTCCCAGATACGCAGTATTTT. As protein: CASSKREVPDTQYF.

The chain joins TRBV20-1 to TRBJ2-7; D possibly corresponds to TRBD1 (6 bases). The V and J ends lost 0 bases and 2 bases respectively, with 14 bases between them. CDR1 DFQATT and CDR2 SNEGSKA come from the germline V gene (reference sequence). The CDR3 consists of 15 residues. The CDR3 reads CSARDVARGPYEQYF. The CDR3 DNA reads as TGCAGTGCTAGAGATGTGGCCAGGGGTCCCTACGAGCAGTACTTC.